This T cell receptor (beta chain) originates from a study of T cell responses to AZD1222 COVID-19 vaccine. With 4 bases clipped from V and 0 bases from J, the junction kept 5 bases outside the gene matches. The length of the CDR3 is 15 residues. Germline lookup yields CDR1 SGHKS and CDR2 YYEKEE (reference sequence). The method was immunoSEQ multiplex PCR; TCRdb's version includes in-frame clones alone and lacks a portion of them. Of 150,000 to 250,000 clones in the sample, about nine tenths were seen once. Here the sequenced sample was peripheral blood, taken 28 days after the second AZD1222 dose. The chain recombines TRBV5-5 with TRBJ1-2, with 8 bases matching TRBD1. This clonotype originated in an adult who received the AZD1222 COVID-19 vaccine. CDR3 sequence: CASSKDRAANYGYTF. DNA for the CDR3: TGTGCCAGCAGCAAGGACAGGGCCGCTAACTATGGCTACACCTTC.